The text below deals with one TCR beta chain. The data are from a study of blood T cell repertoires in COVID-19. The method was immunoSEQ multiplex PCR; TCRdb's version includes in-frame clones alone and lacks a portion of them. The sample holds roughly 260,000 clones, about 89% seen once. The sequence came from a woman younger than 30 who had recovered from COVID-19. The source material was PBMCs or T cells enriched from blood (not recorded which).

DNA for the CDR3: TGCAGCGCGCTAGCGGGGTCGCAGTTCTTC. This encodes CSALAGSQFF. The rearrangement links TRBV29-1 to TRBJ2-1; 9 nucleotides align to TRBD2. CDR3 length: 10 amino acids. CDR1 is SQVTM and CDR2 is ANQGSEA in the germline V gene. V lost 7 bases, J lost 12 bases, and 4 bases stayed unmatched.